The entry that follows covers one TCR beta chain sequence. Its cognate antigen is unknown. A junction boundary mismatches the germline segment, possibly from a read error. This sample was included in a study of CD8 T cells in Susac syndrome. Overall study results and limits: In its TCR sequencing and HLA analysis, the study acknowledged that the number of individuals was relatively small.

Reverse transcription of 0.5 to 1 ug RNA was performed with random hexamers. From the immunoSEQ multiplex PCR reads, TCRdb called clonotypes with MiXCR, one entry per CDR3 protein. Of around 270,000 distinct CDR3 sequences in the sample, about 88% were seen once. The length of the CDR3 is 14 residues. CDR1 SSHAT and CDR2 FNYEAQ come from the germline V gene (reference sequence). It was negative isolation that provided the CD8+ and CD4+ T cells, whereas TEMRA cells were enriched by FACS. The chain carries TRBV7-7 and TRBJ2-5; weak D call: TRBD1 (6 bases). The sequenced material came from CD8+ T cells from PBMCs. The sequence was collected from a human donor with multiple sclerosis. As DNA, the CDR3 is TGTGCTAGCAGCTCGCCAGGGGCCCAAGAGACCCAGTACTTC. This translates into CASSSPGAQETQYF. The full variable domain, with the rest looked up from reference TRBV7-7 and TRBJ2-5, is GAGVSQSPRYKVTKRGQDVTLRCDPISSHATLYWYQQALGQGPEFLTYFNYEAQPDKSGLPSDRFSAERPEGSISTLTIQRTEQRDSAMYRCASSSPGAQETQYFGPGTRLLVL.